This T cell receptor (beta chain) was sequenced during a study of shared clonotypes between healthy human individuals. Clones were read by immunoSEQ multiplex PCR, and TCRdb kept only the in-frame ones, dropping some. This table holds about 380,000 clones, 96% found once. The CDR3 is 16 amino acids. Germline V gene sequence: CDR1 SNHLY, CDR2 FYNNEI. Trimming left V 1 base short and J 0 bases short, with 13 bases between. Sequencing was performed on memory CD8+ T cells sorted from blood. Subset defined: CD45RO+ cells pooled with CCR7-negative TemRA cells. The receptor was isolated from a man under 40 in good health. This sequence joins TRBV2 and TRBJ2-7; D is possibly TRBD2 (6 bases). The CDR3 reads CASSEEGLALSYEQYF. The CDR3 bases are TGTGCCAGCAGTGAAGAAGGTCTAGCGCTCTCCTACGAGCAGTACTTC.